The entry below describes one T cell receptor beta chain. Other DNA sequences within the sample encode an identical CDR3. The entry originates in a study of blood T cell repertoires in COVID-19. Study as a whole: PBMCs, B-cell-depleted T cells, or T cells provided the cDNA or gDNA that made up the material.

Germline CDR1 and CDR2: MDHEN and SYDVKM. This CDR3 has 14 amino acids. J lost 0 bases, V lost 3 bases, and 1 base had no gene match. Data came from immunoSEQ multiplex PCR; TCRdb stores just in-frame clones and leaves some out. The sample consists of about 410,000 clones, over 75% of them appearing once. This sequence was found in a woman in her forties with COVID-19, enrolled during active disease. The chain links TRBV28 to TRBJ2-7; TRBD1 matches at 8 bases. The sequencing sample was made of peripheral blood. The CDR3 reads CASSFTGGSYEQYF. CDR3 nucleotide sequence: TGTGCCAGCAGTTTCACAGGGGGCTCCTACGAGCAGTACTTC.